This is a list of T cell receptor beta chains from one sample in a study of CD8 T cells in Susac syndrome. Via MiXCR, TCRdb re-called the immunoSEQ multiplex PCR reads, giving one row per CDR3 protein. The table shows almost 450,000 distinct CDR3 sequences, with 75% to 90% occurring only once. The sequenced sample was CD8+ T cells from PBMCs. The receptors were sampled from a human donor with multiple sclerosis. CDR3s include the opening cysteine and the closing phenylalanine or tryptophan. The D gene is left open where the match is weak. Part of the rows lack a size; the others show once, few, many or a class for expanded clones.

j_call	clone_size	d_call	v_call	cdr3_nt	cdr3_aa
TRBJ1-1	-	-	TRBV3-1	TGTGCCAGCAGCCAAGATGAGATGAACACTGAAGCTTTCTTT	CASSQDEMNTEAFF
TRBJ2-5	-	-	TRBV20-1	TGCAGTGCTAGAGGAGCAGCGGAGTGGGAGACCCAGTACTTC	CSARGAAEWETQYF
TRBJ1-2	-	-	TRBV4-1	TGCGCCAGCAGCGGAGGGAGAGGGTACAGGGCTTTGGTCTATGGCTACACCTTC	CASSGGRGYRALVYGYTF
TRBJ2-4	-	-	TRBV20-1	TGCAGTGCCAAGACCGGCACTTTAGCCAAAAACATTCAGTACTTC	CSAKTGTLAKNIQYF
TRBJ2-3	-	-	TRBV20-1	TGCAGTGCTAGAGTTTTATTGGATACGCAGTATTTT	CSARVLLDTQYF
TRBJ2-3	-	-	TRBV7-9	TGTGCCAGCAGCTTAACTTTGGGGCAAGTCTCAGATACGCAGTATTTT	CASSLTLGQVSDTQYF
TRBJ1-5	-	-	TRBV30	TGTGCCTGGAGTGTACTGGGGGGCCAGCCCCAGCATTTT	CAWSVLGGQPQHF
TRBJ2-7	-	TRBD2	TRBV7-6	TGTGCCAGCAGCCCCGAAAGCGGGGGGTACGAGCAGTACTTC	CASSPESGGYEQYF
TRBJ2-3	few	-	TRBV4-1	TGTGCCAGCAGCCAGGTCACAGATACGCAGTATTTT	CASSQVTDTQYF
TRBJ2-5	-	TRBD2	TRBV30	TGTGCCTGGACGATGGCGGGAGGGCCAGTGGAGACCCAGTACTTC	CAWTMAGGPVETQYF
TRBJ2-1	-	TRBD2	TRBV5-1	TGCGCCAGCAGCTTGACGGGAGGGAATGAGCAGTTCTTC	CASSLTGGNEQFF
TRBJ1-2	-	-	TRBV27	TGTGCCAGCAGTTTATCGGGAGCTACCCCTAACTATGGCTACACCTTC	CASSLSGATPNYGYTF
TRBJ1-1	-	-	TRBV5-1	TGCGCCAGCAGCCTGCCCGGACAGCTGAACACTGAAGCTTTCTTT	CASSLPGQLNTEAFF
TRBJ2-2	-	TRBD1	TRBV7-9	TGTGCCAGCAGCTTAGAGGACAGGGGTAACACCGGGGAGCTGTTTTTT	CASSLEDRGNTGELFF
TRBJ1-1	-	-	TRBV12-3/TRBV12-4	TGTGCCAGCAGCCACGACCTGGGCAGGGAGAGCCCCACTGAAGCTTTCTTT	CASSHDLGRESPTEAFF
TRBJ2-4	-	TRBD1	TRBV30	TGTGCCTGGAGTGCTCCCGGACAGGGGGAATATTACATTCAGTACTTC	CAWSAPGQGEYYIQYF